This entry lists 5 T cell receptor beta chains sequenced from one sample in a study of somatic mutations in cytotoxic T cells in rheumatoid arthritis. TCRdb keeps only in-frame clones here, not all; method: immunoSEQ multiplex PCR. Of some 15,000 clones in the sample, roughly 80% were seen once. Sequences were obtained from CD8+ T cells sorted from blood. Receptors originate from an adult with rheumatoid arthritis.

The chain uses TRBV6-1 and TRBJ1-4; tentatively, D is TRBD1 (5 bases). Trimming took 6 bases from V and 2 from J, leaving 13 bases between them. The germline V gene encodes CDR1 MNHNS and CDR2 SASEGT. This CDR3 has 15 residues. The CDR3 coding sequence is TGTGCCAGCAGAGACATGGGGGAGACTAATGAAAAACTGTTTTTT. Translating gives CASRDMGETNEKLFF.

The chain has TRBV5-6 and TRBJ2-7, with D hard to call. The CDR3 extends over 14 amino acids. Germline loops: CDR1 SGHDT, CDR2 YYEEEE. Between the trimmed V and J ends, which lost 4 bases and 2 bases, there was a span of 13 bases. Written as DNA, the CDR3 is TGTGCCAGCAGCATGGACGGTGGAACCTACGAGCAGTACTTC. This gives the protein CASSMDGGTYEQYF.

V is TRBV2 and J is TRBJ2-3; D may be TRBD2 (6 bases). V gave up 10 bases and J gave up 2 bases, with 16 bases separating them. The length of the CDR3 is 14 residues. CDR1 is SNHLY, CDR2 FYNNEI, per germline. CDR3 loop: CATLEGLYTDTQYF. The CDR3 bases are TGTGCCACCCTGGAGGGCCTTTACACAGATACGCAGTATTTT.

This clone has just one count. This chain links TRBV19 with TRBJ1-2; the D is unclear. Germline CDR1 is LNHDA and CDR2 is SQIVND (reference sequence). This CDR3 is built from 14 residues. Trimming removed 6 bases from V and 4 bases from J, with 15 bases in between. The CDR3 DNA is TGTGCCAGTAGCAATTCCGGTGGGTCCTATGGCTACACCTTC. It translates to CASSNSGGSYGYTF.

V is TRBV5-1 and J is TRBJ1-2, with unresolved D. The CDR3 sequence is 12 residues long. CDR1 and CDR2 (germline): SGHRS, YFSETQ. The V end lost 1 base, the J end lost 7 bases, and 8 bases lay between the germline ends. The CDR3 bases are TGCGCCAGCAGCTTGAGCGGGAGTGGCTACACCTTC. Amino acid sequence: CASSLSGSGYTF.